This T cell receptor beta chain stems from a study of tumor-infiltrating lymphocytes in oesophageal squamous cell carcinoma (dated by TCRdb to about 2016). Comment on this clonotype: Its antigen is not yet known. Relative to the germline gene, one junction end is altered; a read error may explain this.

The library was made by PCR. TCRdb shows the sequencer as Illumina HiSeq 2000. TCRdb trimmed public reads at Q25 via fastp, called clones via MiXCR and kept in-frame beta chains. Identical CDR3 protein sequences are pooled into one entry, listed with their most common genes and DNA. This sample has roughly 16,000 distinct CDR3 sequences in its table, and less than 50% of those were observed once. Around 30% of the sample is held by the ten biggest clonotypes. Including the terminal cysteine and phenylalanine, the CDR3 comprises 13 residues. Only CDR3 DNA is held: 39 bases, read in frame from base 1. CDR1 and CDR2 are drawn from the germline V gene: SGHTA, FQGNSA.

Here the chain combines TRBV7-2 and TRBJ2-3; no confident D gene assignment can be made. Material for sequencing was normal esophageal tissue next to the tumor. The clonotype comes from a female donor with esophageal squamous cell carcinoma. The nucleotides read TGTGCCAGCAGCTTAGAGAGAAAGGTCGAGCAGTACTTT. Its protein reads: CASSLERKVEQYF.